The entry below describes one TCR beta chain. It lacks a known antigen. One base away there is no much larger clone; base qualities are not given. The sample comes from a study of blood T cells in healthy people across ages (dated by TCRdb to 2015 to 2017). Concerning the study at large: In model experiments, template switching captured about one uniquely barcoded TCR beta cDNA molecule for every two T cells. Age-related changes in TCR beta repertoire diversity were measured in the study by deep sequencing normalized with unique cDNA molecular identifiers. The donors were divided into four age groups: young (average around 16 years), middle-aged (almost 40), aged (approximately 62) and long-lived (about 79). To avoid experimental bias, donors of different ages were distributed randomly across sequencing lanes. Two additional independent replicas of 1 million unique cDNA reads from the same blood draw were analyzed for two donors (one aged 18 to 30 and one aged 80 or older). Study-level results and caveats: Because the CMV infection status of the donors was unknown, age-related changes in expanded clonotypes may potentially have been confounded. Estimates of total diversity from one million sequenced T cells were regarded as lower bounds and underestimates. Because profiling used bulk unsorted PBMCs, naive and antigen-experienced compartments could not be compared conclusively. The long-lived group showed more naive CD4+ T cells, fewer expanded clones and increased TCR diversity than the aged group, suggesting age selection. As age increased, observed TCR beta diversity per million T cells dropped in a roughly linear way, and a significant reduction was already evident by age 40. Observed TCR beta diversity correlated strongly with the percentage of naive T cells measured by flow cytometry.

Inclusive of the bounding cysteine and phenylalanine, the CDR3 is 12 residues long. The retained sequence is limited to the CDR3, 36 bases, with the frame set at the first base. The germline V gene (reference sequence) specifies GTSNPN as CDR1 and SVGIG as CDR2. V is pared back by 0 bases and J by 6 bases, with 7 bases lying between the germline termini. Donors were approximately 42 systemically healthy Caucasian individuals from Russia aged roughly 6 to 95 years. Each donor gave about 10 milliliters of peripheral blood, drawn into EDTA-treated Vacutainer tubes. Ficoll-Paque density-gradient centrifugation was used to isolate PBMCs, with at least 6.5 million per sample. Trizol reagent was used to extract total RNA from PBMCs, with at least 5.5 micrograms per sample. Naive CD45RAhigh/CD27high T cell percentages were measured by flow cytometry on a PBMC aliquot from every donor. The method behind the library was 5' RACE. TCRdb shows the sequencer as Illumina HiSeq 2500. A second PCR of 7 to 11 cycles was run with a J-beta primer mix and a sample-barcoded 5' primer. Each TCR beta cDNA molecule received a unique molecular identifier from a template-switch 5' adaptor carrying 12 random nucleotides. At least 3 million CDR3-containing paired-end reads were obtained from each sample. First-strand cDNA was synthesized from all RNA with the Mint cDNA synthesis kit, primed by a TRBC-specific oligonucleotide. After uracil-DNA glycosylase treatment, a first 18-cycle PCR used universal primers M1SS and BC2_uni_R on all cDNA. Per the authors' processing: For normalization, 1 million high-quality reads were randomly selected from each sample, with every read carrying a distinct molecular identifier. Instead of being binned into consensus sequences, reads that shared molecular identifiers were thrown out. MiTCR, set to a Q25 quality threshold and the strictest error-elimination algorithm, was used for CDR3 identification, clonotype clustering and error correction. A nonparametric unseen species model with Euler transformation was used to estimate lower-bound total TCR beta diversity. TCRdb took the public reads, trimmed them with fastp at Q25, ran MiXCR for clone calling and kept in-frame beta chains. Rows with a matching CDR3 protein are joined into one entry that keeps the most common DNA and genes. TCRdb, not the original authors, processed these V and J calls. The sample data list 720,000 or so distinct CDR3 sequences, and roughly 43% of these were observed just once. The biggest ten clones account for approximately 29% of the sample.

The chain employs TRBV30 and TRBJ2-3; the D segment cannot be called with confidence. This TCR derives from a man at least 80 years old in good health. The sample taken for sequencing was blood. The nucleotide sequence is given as TGTGCCTGGAGTGTTACGGTTGATACGCAGTATTTT. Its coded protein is CAWSVTVDTQYF.